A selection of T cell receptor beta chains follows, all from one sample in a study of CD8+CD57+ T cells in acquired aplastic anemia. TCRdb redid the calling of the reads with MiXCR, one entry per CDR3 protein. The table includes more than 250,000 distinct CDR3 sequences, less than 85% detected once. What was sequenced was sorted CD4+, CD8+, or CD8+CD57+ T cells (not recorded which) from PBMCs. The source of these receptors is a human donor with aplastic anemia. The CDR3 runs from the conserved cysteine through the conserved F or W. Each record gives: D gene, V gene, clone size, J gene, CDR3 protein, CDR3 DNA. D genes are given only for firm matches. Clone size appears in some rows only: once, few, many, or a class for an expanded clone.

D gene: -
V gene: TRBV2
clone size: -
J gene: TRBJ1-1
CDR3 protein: CASSGYREAEAFF
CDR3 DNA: TGTGCCAGCAGTGGTTACAGGGAGGCTGAAGCTTTCTTT

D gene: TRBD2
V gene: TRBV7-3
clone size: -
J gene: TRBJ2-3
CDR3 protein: CASSNERSGGGDEYF
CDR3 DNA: TGTGCCAGCAGCAATGAAAGAAGCGGGGGGGGCGATGAGTATTTT

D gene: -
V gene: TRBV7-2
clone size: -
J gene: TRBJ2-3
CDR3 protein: CSRTGTEGPDTQYF
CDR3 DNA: TGCAGCAGGACCGGGACGGAAGGTCCAGATACGCAGTATTTT

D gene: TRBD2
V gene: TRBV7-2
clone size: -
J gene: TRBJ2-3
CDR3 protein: CASSPAPGRASGSF
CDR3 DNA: TGTGCCAGCAGCCCCGCCCCGGGTCGGGCTAGCGGGAGCTTT

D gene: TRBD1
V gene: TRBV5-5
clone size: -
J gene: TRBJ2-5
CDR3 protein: CAGSLDRETQYF
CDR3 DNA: TGTGCCGGCAGCTTGGACAGGGAGACCCAGTACTTC

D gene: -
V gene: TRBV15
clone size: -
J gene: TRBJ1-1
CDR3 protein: CATSRDNTLRRGNTEAFF
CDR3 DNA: TGTGCCACCAGCAGAGATAACACATTGAGACGGGGGAACACTGAAGCTTTCTTT

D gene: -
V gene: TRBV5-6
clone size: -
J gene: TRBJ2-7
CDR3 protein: CASSSGTVAYEQYF
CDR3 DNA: TGTGCCAGCTCCTCCGGGACCGTAGCCTACGAGCAGTACTTC

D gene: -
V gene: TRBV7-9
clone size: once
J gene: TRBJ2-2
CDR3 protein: CASRVVPGTLYF
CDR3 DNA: TGTGCCAGCAGGGTAGTACCCGGGACGCTGTACTTT

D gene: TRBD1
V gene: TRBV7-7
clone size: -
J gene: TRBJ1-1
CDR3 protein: CASSSRDRDMNTEAFF
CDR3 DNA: TGTGCCAGCAGCTCACGGGACAGGGATATGAACACTGAAGCTTTCTTT

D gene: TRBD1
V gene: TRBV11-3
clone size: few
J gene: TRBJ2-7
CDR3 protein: CASSKGQGDRYNEQYF
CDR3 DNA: TGTGCCAGCAGTAAGGGACAGGGGGACCGATACAATGAGCAGTACTTC

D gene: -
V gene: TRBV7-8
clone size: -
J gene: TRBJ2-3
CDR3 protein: CASSVGGGPDTYF
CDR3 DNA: TGTGCCAGCAGCGTCGGGGGAGGACCCGATACGTATTTT

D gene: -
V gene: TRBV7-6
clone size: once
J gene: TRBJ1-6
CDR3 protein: CASSKRTGRSDTQLHF
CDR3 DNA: TGTGCCAGCAGCAAACGGACGGGCCGCTCAGATACGCAGCTCCACTTT

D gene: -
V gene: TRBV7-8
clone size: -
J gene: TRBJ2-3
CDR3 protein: CASGVGGGPDTYF
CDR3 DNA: TGTGCCAGCGGCGTCGGGGGCGGACCCGATACGTATTTT

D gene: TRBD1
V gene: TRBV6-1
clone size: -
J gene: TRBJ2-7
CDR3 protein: CASTSGTGESEQYF
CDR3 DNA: TGTGCCAGCACCTCCGGGACAGGAGAGTCCGAGCAGTACTTC

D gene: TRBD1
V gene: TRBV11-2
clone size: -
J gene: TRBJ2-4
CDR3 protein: CASSLDLTGNTEAGNIQYF
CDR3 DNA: TGTGCCAGCAGCTTAGATCTGACAGGGAACACTGAAGCTGGGAACATTCAGTACTTC

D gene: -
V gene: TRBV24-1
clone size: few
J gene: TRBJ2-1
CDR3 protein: CATSAGTAGSLSF
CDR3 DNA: TGTGCCACCAGTGCCGGGACAGCGGGAAGTCTGTCCTTC

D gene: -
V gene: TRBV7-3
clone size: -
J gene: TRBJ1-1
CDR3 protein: CASSSSLVGIAGGFF
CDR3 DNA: TGTGCCAGCAGCTCTTCCCTCGTGGGGATAGCGGGAGGTTTCTTT

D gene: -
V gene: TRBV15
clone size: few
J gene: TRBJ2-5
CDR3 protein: CATSRARQQKETQYF
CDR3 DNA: TGTGCCACCAGCAGAGCTAGACAGCAGAAAGAGACCCAGTACTTC

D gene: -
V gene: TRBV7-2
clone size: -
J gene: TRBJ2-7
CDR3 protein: CASSDGGIDGQYF
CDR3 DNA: TGTGCCAGCAGCGATGGGGGGATCGATGGGCAGTACTTC

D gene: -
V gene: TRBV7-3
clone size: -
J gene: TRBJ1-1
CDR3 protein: CASTIEATGNADAFF
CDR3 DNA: TGTGCCAGCACAATAGAGGCCACCGGGAATGCAGACGCTTTCTTT

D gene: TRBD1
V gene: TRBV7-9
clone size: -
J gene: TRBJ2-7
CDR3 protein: CASRHRGCAHKSQEQYF
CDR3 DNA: TGTGCCAGCAGGCACAGGGGTTGCGCACACAAGTCGCAGGAGCAGTACTTC

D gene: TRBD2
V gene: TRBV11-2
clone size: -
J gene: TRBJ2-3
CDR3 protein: CASAGTSFHTQYF
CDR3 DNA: TGTGCCAGCGCCGGGACTAGCTTCCATACGCAGTATTTT

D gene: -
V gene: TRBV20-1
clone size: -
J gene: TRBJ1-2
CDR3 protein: CSVRHDDNGGYTF
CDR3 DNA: TGCAGCGTAAGACACGACGATAACGGGGGCTACACCTTC

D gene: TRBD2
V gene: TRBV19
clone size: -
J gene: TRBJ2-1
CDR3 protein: CASSFASSGGSDEQFF
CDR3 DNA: TGTGCCAGTAGCTTTGCTAGCAGCGGCGGGAGCGATGAGCAGTTCTTC

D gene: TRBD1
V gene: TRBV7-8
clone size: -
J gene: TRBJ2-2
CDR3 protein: CASSFHPDGTALYLFF
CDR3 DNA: TGTGCCAGCAGCTTTCATCCAGACGGGACAGCCCTTTACCTGTTTTTT

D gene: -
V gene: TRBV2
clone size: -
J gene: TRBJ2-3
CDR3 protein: CASGDEGTDTRYF
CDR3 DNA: TGTGCCAGCGGGGACGAGGGCACAGATACCCGTTATTTT

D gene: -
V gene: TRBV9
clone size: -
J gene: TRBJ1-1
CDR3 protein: CASSEATFTDTQSFF
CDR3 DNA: TGTGCCAGCAGCGAGGCTACCTTCACAGATACGCAGTCTTTCTTT

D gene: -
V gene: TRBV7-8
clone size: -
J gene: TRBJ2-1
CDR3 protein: CASSLQRSPGTHEQFF
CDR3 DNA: TGTGCCAGCAGCTTACAAAGAAGCCCCGGTACCCATGAGCAGTTCTTC

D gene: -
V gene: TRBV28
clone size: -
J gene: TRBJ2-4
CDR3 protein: CASSQTLRVNQYF
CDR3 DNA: TGTGCCAGCAGTCAGACGCTCAGGGTTAATCAGTACTTC

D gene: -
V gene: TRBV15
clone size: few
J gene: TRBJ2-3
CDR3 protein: CATSLGAGQDTQYF
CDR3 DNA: TGTGCCACCAGCTTGGGCGCCGGCCAAGATACCCAGTACTTT

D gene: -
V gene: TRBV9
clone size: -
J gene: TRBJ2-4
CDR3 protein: CASGVGSNMQYF
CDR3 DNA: TGTGCCAGCGGCGTAGGGTCAAATATGCAGTACTTC

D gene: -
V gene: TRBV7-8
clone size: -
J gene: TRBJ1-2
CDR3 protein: CASSLRGGYDTQSF
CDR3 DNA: TGTGCCAGCAGCTTAAGGGGAGGTTACGATACGCAGTCCTTC

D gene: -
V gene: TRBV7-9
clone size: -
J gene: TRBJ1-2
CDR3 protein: CASSFASGTSGANTF
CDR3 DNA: -

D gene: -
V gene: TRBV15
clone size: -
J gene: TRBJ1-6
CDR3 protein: CATSREGGYNSPLHF
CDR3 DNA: TGTGCCACCAGCAGAGAAGGGGGCTATAATTCACCCCTCCACTTT

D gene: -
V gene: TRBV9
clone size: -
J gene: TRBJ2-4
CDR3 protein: CASRAVADIQYF
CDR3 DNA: TGTGCCAGCAGAGCAGTTGCGGACATTCAGTACTTC

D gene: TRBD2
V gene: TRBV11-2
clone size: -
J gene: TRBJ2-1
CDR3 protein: CASAGTNFNNEQFF
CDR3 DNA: TGTGCCAGCGCCGGGACTAATTTCAACAATGAGCAGTTCTTC

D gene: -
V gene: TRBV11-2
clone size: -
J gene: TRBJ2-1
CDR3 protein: CASSFQRSGNEQFF
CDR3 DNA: TGTGCCAGCAGCTTTCAAAGAAGCGGCAATGAGCAGTTCTTC

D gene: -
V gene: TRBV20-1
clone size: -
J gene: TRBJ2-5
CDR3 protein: CSARDGETQYF
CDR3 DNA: TGCAGTGCTAGGGACGGAGAGACCCAGTACTTC

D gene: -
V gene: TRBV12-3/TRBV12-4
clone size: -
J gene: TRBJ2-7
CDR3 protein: CASSGLASALNTGF
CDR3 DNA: TGTGCCAGCAGCGGACTGGCGAGCGCCTTGAACACCGGGTTC

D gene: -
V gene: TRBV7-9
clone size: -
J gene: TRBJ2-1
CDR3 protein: CASSQGGGTGQDDQFF
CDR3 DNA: TGTGCCAGCAGCCAGGGGGGGGGCACCGGCCAGGATGACCAGTTCTTC

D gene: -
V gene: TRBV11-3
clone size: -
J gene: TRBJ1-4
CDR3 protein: CASSLELTGHEKLFF
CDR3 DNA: TGTGCCAGCAGCTTAGAGCTGACAGGTCATGAAAAACTGTTTTTT

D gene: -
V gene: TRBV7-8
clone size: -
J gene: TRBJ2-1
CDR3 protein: CASSYAGSHDYCF
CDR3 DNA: TGTGCCAGCAGCTATGCAGGGAGCCACGACTATTGCTTC

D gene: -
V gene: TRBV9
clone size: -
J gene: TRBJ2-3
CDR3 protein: CASSEWSTDKYF
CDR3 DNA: TGTGCCAGCAGCGAGTGGTCCACTGATAAGTATTTT

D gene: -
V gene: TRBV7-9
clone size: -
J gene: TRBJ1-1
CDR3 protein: CASSLGLSGDPEAFF
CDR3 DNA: TGTGCCAGCAGCTTAGGTCTGTCAGGCGACCCTGAAGCTTTCTTT

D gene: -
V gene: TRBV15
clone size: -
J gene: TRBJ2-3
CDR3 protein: CATGGGGTATEYF
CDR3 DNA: TGTGCCACCGGCGGCGGGGGCACAGCTACCGAGTATTTT

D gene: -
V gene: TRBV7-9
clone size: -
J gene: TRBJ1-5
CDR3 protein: CASSPSSSNHNEQF
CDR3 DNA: TGTGCCAGCAGCCCGTCGAGTAGCAACCACAATGAGCAGTTT

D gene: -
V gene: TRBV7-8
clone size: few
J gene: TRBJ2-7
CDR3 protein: CASSLVSRPRGAYEQYF
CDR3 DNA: TGTGCCAGCAGCTTAGTCTCAAGGCCGAGGGGGGCCTACGAGCAGTACTTC

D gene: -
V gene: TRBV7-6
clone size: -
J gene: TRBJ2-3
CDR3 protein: CASSPVRPPTSGQF
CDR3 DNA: -

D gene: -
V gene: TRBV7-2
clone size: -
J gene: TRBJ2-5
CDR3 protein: CASSHRGAEQHYVF
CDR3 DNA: TGTGCCAGCAGCCATAGAGGCGCGGAGCAGCACTACGTCTTC

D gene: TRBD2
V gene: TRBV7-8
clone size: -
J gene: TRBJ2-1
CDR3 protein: CASSVTSGSENTQFF
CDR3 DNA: TGTGCCAGCAGCGTGACAAGCGGGAGCGAAAATACGCAGTTCTTC

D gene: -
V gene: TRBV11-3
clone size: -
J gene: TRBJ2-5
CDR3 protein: CATSLDITQETQYF
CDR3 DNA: TGTGCCACCAGCTTAGACATCACACAAGAGACCCAGTACTTC

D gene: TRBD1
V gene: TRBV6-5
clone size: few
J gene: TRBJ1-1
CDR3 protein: CASRESGGQGEAFF
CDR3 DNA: TGTGCCAGCCGTGAGTCGGGGGGACAGGGGGAAGCTTTCTTT